The next 21 T cell receptor beta chains were all read from a single sample in a study of T cell changes during pregnancy in multiple sclerosis (dated by TCRdb to the late 2010s). The library relied on the immunoSEQ multiplex PCR assay. TCRdb mirrors the immuneACCESS table, restricted to in-frame sequences. Some clones are absent from its copies; in checked studies, under half trace to an unresolved V gene, and the reason for the others is unknown. For this sample the table gives under 50,000 clones, of which approximately 90% were detected only once. The ten top clones hold roughly 0.5% of the sample. The sequencing here drew on CD4+ T cells from peripheral blood mononuclear cells, taken in the first trimester of pregnancy. All receptors come from a female donor in good health, enrolled as a control in a pregnancy study.

This clone has only a few counts. The chain recombines TRBV10-1 with TRBJ2-7, with D perhaps TRBD1 (6 bases). Germline CDR1 WNHNN, CDR2 SYGVQD (reference sequence). The V end lost 5 bases, the J end lost 5 bases, and 10 bases lay between the germline ends. The CDR3 consists of 12 residues. This CDR3 is CASSPQGNEQYF. The CDR3 DNA sequence: TGCGCCAGCAGTCCACAGGGTAACGAGCAGTACTTC.

The chain has TRBV19 and TRBJ1-2; TRBD1 is a possible D gene (5 bases). The CDR3 contains 15 residues. The V and J ends lost 6 bases and 0 bases respectively, with 14 bases between them. CDR1 and CDR2 (germline): LNHDA, SQIVND (reference sequence). This CDR3 is CASSLPRQSNYGYTF. The CDR3 region has the DNA TGTGCCAGTAGCCTTCCTCGACAGTCTAACTATGGCTACACCTTC.

The count of this clone is one. This rearrangement joins TRBV2 to TRBJ2-1, with 7 bases that match TRBD1. CDR1 and CDR2 from the germline V gene are SNHLY and FYNNEI. V dropped 2 bases and J dropped 5; count of bases not matched to a gene: 9. The CDR3 covers 16 residues. The CDR3 loop is CASSEPTGPVHNEQFF. In DNA form, the CDR3 reads TGTGCCAGCAGTGAACCGACAGGGCCCGTTCACAATGAGCAGTTCTTC.

The V call is TRBV12-5, the J call TRBJ2-2; 10 nucleotides line up with TRBD1. The ends lost 4 bases at V and 5 bases at J; junction bases unmatched: 1. Per germline, CDR1 LGHNT and CDR2 FRNRAP. This CDR3 is 14 amino acids long. DNA for the CDR3: TGTGCTAGTGGTTGGACAGGGGGGACCGGGGAGCTGTTTTTT. It encodes CASGWTGGTGELFF.

The chain uses TRBV9 and TRBJ2-2; D is uncertain. The CDR3 has 13 amino acids. CDR1 SGDLS and CDR2 YYNGEE come from the germline V gene. V was cut by 4 bases and J by 1 base, with 5 bases left in between. The CDR3 region is CASSSGNTGELFF. In DNA form, the CDR3 reads TGTGCCAGCAGCTCGGGGAACACCGGGGAGCTGTTTTTT.

The DNA of the CDR3 is TGTGCCAGCAGCCCCGACTCAGGGCCGATGAACACTGAAGCTTTCTTT. Residues: CASSPDSGPMNTEAFF. The J gene is TRBJ1-1, the V gene TRBV5-6, with D possibly TRBD1 on 5 matching bases. The CDR3 is 16 residues long. CDR1 is SGHDT and CDR2 is YYEEEE in the germline V gene. V was trimmed by 4 bases and J by 0 bases, leaving 16 bases between them.

A remark on this clone: The sample carries other DNA sequences with the same CDR3. The CDR3: CASSVGGQGAEAFF. For the CDR3, the DNA is TGTGCCAGCAGCGTAGGGGGACAGGGCGCTGAAGCTTTCTTT. The V call is TRBV9, the J call TRBJ1-1, with 9 bases aligning to TRBD1. This CDR3 contains 14 residues. The V segment lost 0 bases and the J segment 6 bases; nucleotides outside the gene matches: 3. Germline lookup yields CDR1 SGDLS and CDR2 YYNGEE.

The genes are TRBV18 and TRBJ1-3; D possibly corresponds to TRBD1 (5 bases). The CDR3 is made up of 14 amino acids. Trimming stripped 3 bases from V and 4 bases from J, with 10 bases between. CDR1 KGHSH and CDR2 LQKENI come from the germline V gene. The CDR3 DNA reads TGTGCCAGCTCACCCCAGGGCGGAGGAAACACCATATATTTT. This translates into CASSPQGGGNTIYF.

A single count supports this clone. This sequence joins TRBV2 and TRBJ1-2; a possible D gene is TRBD1 (5 bases). The CDR3 runs to 13 residues. V lost 3 bases, J lost 7 bases, and 12 bases lay in between. Germline assignment: CDR1 SNHLY and CDR2 FYNNEI. The CDR3 DNA reads TGTGCCAGCAGTGAGGCAGGGCGGGGTGGCTACACCTTC. This translates into CASSEAGRGGYTF.

V and J are TRBV27 and TRBJ2-7; weak D call: TRBD1 (6 bases). This CDR3 is built from 16 residues. Germline V gene lookup returns CDR1 MNHEY and CDR2 SMNVEV (reference sequence). Between the trimmed V and J ends, which lost 5 bases and 5 bases, there was a span of 22 bases. The CDR3 protein is CASSPLGGWGRDEQYF. DNA of the CDR3: TGTGCCAGCAGTCCCTTGGGCGGCTGGGGGCGAGACGAGCAGTACTTC.

The chain carries TRBV6-5 and TRBJ2-3, with 8 nucleotides matching TRBD1. The V segment lost 6 bases and the J segment 0 bases; nucleotides outside the gene matches: 5. The CDR3 loop spans 15 amino acids. The germline V gene encodes CDR1 MNHEY and CDR2 SVGAGI. The CDR3 bases are TGTGCCAGCAGCTACACAGGGGGTAGCACAGATACGCAGTATTTT. It translates to CASSYTGGSTDTQYF.

The rearrangement links TRBV4-3 to TRBJ1-6, with D hard to call. Germline V gene sequence: CDR1 LGHNA, CDR2 YSLEER. The V and J ends lost 1 base and 4 bases respectively, with 2 bases between them. The CDR3 has 13 amino acids. CDR3 loop: CASSQAYNSPLHF. DNA of the CDR3: TGCGCCAGCAGCCAAGCTTATAATTCACCCCTCCACTTT.

This clone was observed once. The V and J genes are TRBV5-8 and TRBJ2-4; 7 bases are a match to TRBD1. Trimming took 4 bases from V and 1 from J; bases not matched to a gene: 8. Germline V CDR1 and CDR2: SGHTS, YDEGEE. The CDR3 contains 16 residues. Written as DNA, the CDR3 is TGTGCCAGCAGCGTTACAGGGGCGAAGGCCAAAAACATTCAGTACTTC. Its translation: CASSVTGAKAKNIQYF.

This chain connects TRBV9 to TRBJ1-5; D may be TRBD1 (5 bases). The CDR3 covers 14 residues. Trimming stripped 2 bases from V and 4 bases from J, with 10 bases between. Germline V CDR1 and CDR2: SGDLS, YYNGEE. CDR3 coding DNA: TGTGCCAGCAGCGTGACGGGGGGGAATCAGCCCCAGCATTTT. Translating gives CASSVTGGNQPQHF.

This clone was seen a handful of times. This sequence joins TRBV29-1 and TRBJ1-1; maybe TRBD1 (5 bases). Trimming stripped 7 bases from V and 1 base from J, with 13 bases between. In germline, CDR1 is SQVTM, CDR2 ANQGSEA. This CDR3 comprises 13 residues. The CDR3 spells CSGRRGGNTEAFF. In DNA form, the CDR3 reads TGCAGCGGAAGAAGGGGAGGGAACACTGAAGCTTTCTTT.

In DNA form, the CDR3 reads TGCGCCAGCAGCCAAGAGGCCCAGGGAGGGCGGGAAAAACTGTTTTTT. Translation: CASSQEAQGGREKLFF. The chain is built from TRBV4-3 and TRBJ1-4; the D gene is possibly TRBD1 (5 bases). Germline V gene lookup returns CDR1 LGHNA and CDR2 YSLEER. This CDR3 has 16 amino acids. The V and J ends lost 0 bases and 8 bases respectively, with 16 bases between them.

The V call is TRBV18, the J call TRBJ2-7; 7 nucleotides align to TRBD1. The CDR3 contains 16 residues. Germline loops: CDR1 KGHSH, CDR2 LQKENI. The J segment lost 0 bases and the V segment lost 3 bases, leaving 8 bases of the junction unmatched. The CDR3 is CASSPYQGVSSYEQYF. The CDR3 region has the DNA TGTGCCAGCTCACCGTATCAGGGGGTAAGCTCCTACGAGCAGTACTTC.

This clone was recorded a few times. The gene calls are TRBV18 and TRBJ1-2; 7 nucleotides line up with TRBD1. After removal of 3 bases from V and 12 bases from J, the junction contained 10 bases not matched to a gene. The CDR3 is 13 residues long. Germline lookup yields CDR1 KGHSH and CDR2 LQKENI. CDR3 residues: CASSPPGQTYHTF. CDR3 nucleotides: TGTGCCAGCTCACCTCCGGGACAGACATACCACACCTTC.

The chain recombines TRBV5-1 with TRBJ2-7; 10 positions match TRBD1. This CDR3 contains 15 residues. Germline V gene sequence: CDR1 SGHRS, CDR2 YFSETQ. With 2 bases clipped from V and 1 base from J, the junction kept 3 bases outside the gene matches. The CDR3 DNA follows: TGCGCCAGCAGCTTTGGGACAGGGGAGTCCTACGAGCAGTACTTC. This translates into CASSFGTGESYEQYF.

V is TRBV6-1 and J is TRBJ1-3; D is unclear. This CDR3 has 15 residues. V was pared by 3 bases and J by 0 bases, with 9 bases between. Germline V CDR1 and CDR2: MNHNS, SASEGT. The CDR3 DNA is TGTGCCAGCAGTGAGCGGGGTCACTCTGGAAACACCATATATTTT. Its protein product is CASSERGHSGNTIYF.

The chain combines TRBV6-1 with TRBJ1-5; 8 nucleotides match TRBD1. Trimming cost V 6 bases and J 7 bases; bases outside gene matches: 11. The CDR3 contains 15 residues. CDR1 and CDR2 from the germline V gene are MNHNS and SASEGT. This chain's CDR3 is CASSPGQGGIQPQHF. DNA of the CDR3: TGTGCCAGCAGCCCTGGACAGGGTGGGATCCAGCCCCAGCATTTT.